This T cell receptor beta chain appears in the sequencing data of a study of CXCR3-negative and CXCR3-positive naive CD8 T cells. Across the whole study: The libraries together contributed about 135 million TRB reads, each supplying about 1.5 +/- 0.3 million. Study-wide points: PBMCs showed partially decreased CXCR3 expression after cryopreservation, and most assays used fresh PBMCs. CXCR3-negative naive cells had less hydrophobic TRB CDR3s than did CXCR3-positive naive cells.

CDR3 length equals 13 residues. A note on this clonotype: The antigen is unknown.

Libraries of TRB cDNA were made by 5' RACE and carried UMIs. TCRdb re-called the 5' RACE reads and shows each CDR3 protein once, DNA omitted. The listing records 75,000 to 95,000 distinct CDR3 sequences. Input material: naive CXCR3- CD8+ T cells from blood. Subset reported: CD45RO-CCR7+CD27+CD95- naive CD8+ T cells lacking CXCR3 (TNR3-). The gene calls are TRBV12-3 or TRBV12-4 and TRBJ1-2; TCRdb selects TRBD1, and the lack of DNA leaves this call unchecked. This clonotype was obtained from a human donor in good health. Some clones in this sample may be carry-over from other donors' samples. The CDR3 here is CASSFPGSYGYTF.